This is a list of T cell receptor beta chains from one sample in a study of shared clonotypes between healthy human individuals. Profiled with immunoSEQ multiplex PCR; TCRdb holds only in-frame clones, not every one. The sample yields 1.6 million or so clones, 96% seen once. Material for sequencing was naive CD4+ T cells sorted from blood. The origin of the receptors is a man aged 25-45 years in good health. The CDR3 runs from the conserved cysteine through the conserved F or W. The D gene is left open where the match is weak.

J,D,V,CDR3
TRBJ2-7,.,TRBV28,CASSLQGREQYF
TRBJ2-5,.,TRBV5-1,CASSLGLRETQYF
TRBJ1-2,.,TRBV15,CATSRVGQPDYGYTF
TRBJ1-1,.,TRBV5-4,CASSLSKGSGEAFF
TRBJ2-7,.,TRBV6-6,CASRPGSYEQYF
TRBJ2-5,.,TRBV11-2,CASRKGGETQYF
TRBJ2-6,TRBD1,TRBV18,CASSRWTGSSGANVLTF
TRBJ2-1,TRBD1,TRBV4-1,CASSQGDRVPNEQFF
TRBJ2-1,.,TRBV21-1,CASSLGPDRGLSNEQFF
TRBJ2-7,TRBD2,TRBV14,CASSQVGTSGYEQYF
TRBJ2-3,.,TRBV5-1,CASSLIGGSTDTQYF
TRBJ2-1,TRBD1,TRBV7-9,CASSRDRGNEQFF
TRBJ2-1,.,TRBV15,CATSREDYHGEQFF
TRBJ2-1,.,TRBV6-1,CASSGGKAYNEQFF
TRBJ2-1,TRBD2,TRBV27,CASSILTSGRQGNEQFF
TRBJ2-1,.,TRBV12-5,CASGGETSYNEQFF
TRBJ1-5,TRBD1,TRBV18,CASSPRDRGLEQPQHF
TRBJ2-5,.,TRBV4-2,CASSQDPLASTMDF
TRBJ2-7,TRBD1,TRBV11-2,CASSSTDRGYSDEQYF
TRBJ1-4,.,TRBV6-5,CASSYYRGEKLFF
TRBJ2-1,.,TRBV6-1,CASISVPGPLQFF
TRBJ2-1,.,TRBV2,CVARRGPYNEQFF
TRBJ2-1,TRBD2,TRBV4-3,CASSQDKLAGGPHSYNEQFF
TRBJ1-3,.,TRBV11-2,CASSLGLGNSGNTIYF
TRBJ2-7,.,TRBV6-6,CASSQGTYEQYF
TRBJ1-1,.,TRBV20-1,CPRDTEAFF
TRBJ1-2,.,TRBV14,CASSQDRQVGGYTF
TRBJ2-3,.,TRBV19,CASRRGTDTQYF
TRBJ2-3,.,TRBV6-5,CASSQASTDTQYF
TRBJ2-2,.,TRBV9,CASSVGLMNTGELFF
TRBJ2-7,TRBD1,TRBV19,CASSLNRGQLFEQYF
TRBJ2-5,.,TRBV30,CAWTGRETQYF
TRBJ2-6,.,TRBV5-6,CASSLVRGANVLTF